A single sample is the source of the 4 T cell receptor beta chains below, sequenced in a study of spatial heterogeneity in lung cancer. The time point is: sample taken at primary tumor resection. Points from the study as a whole: For expanded intratumoral alpha and beta TCRs, counts tracked tumor mutation counts.

TCRdb called the 5' RACE reads again in MiXCR, with one record for every CDR3 protein. The table records 9,000 to 13,000 distinct CDR3 sequences, more than 10% of them present only once. These receptors are not linked to any known antigen. The sample was lung tumor tissue, taken at surgery. The receptors here all came from a male donor with early-stage non-small cell lung cancer.

Within the sample, this clonotype is medium-sized (0.01 to 0.1%). The chain uses TRBV20-1 and TRBJ2-1, with 7 bases that match TRBD2. The CDR3 loop spans 16 amino acids. The V segment lost 0 bases and the J segment 5 bases; nucleotides outside the gene matches: 10. Germline V lookup: CDR1 DFQATT, CDR2 SNEGSKA (reference sequence). For the CDR3, the DNA is TGCAGTGCTAGAGACCGAGCGGGACTGGGGAACAATGAGCAGTTCTTC. As protein: CSARDRAGLGNNEQFF.

In its sample, this clonotype is medium-sized. V is TRBV7-9 and J is TRBJ1-2, with a possible D match to TRBD1 (6 bases). The CDR3 length is 13 residues. Germline V lookup: CDR1 SEHNR, CDR2 FQNEAQ (reference sequence). Between the trimmed V and J ends, which lost 5 bases and 8 bases, there was a span of 15 bases. The CDR3 DNA follows: TGTGCCAGCAGCCTAGGACAGCAGGTCGGCTACACCTTC. It codes for CASSLGQQVGYTF. Together with reference TRBV7-9 and TRBJ1-2, the CDR3 gives the full variable domain: DTGVSQNPRHKITKRGQNVTFRCDPISEHNRLYWYRQTLGQGPEFLTYFQNEAQLEKSRLLSDRFSAERPKGSFSTLEIQRTEQGDSAMYLCASSLGQQVGYTFGSGTRLTVV.

This clonotype was counted ten times or more. This chain connects TRBV2 to TRBJ2-3; TRBD2 agrees at 9 bases. Germline V CDR1 and CDR2: SNHLY, FYNNEI. This CDR3 contains 13 residues. V was pared by 8 bases and J by 5 bases, with 5 bases of the junction left unmatched. CDR3 DNA sequence: TGTGCCAGCTGTCGCGGGAGGGGAGATACGCAGTATTTT. Its protein product is CASCRGRGDTQYF.

The sample holds many counts of this clonotype. Mismatch with germline at one junction end may stem from a read error. J is TRBJ1-1 and V is TRBV5-1; D might be TRBD1 (5 bases). Germline lookup yields CDR1 SGHRS and CDR2 YFSETQ. CDR3 length: 15 residues. The DNA for the CDR3 is TGCGCCAGCAACTTGGAGGTCAGGAGGGGCACTGAAGCTTTCTTT. Its protein product is CASNLEVRRGTEAFF.